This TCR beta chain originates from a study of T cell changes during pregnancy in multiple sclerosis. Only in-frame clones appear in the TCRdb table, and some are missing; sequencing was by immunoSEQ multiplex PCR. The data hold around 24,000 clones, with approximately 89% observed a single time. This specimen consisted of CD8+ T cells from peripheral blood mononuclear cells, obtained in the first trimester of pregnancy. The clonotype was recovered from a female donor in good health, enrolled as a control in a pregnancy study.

As DNA, the CDR3 is TGCGCCAGCAGAAACGGCTACGAGCAGTACTTC. This gives the protein CASRNGYEQYF. The chain uses TRBV5-1 and TRBJ2-7; D remains unclear. CDR1 SGHRS and CDR2 YFSETQ come from the germline V gene. The CDR3 is made up of 11 amino acids. Trimming cost V 5 bases and J 3 bases, with 6 bases left between them.